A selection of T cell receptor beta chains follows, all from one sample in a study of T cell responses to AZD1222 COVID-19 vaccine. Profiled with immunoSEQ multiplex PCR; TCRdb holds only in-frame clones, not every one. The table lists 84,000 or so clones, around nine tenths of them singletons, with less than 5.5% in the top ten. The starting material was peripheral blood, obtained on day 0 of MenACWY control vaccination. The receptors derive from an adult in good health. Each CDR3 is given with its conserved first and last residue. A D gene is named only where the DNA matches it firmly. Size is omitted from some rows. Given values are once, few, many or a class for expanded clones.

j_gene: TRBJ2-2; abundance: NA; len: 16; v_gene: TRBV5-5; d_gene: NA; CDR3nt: TGTGCCAGCAGCTTGACTGGCGGTGCGGTGGGAGGGGAGCTGTTTTTT; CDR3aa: CASSLTGGAVGGELFF
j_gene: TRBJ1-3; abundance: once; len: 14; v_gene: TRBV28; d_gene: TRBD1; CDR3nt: TGTGCCAGCAGTCTCGACAGGGCTGGAAACACCATATATTTT; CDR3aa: CASSLDRAGNTIYF
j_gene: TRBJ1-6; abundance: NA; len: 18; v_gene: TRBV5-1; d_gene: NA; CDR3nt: TGCGCCAGCAGCTTGAGGCTCCAGCAGGGATCCTATAATTCACCCCTCCACTTT; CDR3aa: CASSLRLQQGSYNSPLHF
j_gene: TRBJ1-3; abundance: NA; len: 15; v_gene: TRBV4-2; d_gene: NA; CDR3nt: TGTGCCAGCAGCCAAGACGGGGGATCTGGAAACACCATATATTTT; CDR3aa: CASSQDGGSGNTIYF
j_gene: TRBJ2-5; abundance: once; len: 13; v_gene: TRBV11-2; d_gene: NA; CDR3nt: TGTGCCAGCAGCCTCTGGACGGAAGAGACCCAGTACTTC; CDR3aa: CASSLWTEETQYF
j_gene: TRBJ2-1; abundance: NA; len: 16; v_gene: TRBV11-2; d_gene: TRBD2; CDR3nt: TGTGCCAGCAGCTTAGCCTGGACTAGCGGGAGCAATGAGCAGTTCTTC; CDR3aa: CASSLAWTSGSNEQFF
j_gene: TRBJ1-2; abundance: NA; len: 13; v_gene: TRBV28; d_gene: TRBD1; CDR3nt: TGTGCCAGCAGTCCAGACAGGGTGAATGGCTACACCTTC; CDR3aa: CASSPDRVNGYTF
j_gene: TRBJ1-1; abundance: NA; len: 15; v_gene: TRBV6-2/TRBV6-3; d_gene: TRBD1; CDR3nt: TGTGCCAGCAGTCCAGGACAGGGTGCGAACACTGAAGCTTTCTTT; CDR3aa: CASSPGQGANTEAFF
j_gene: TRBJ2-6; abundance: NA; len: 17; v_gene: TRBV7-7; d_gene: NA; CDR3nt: TGTGCTAGCAGCTCGGGACTCACTAGAACTGGGGCCAACGTCCTGACTTTC; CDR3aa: CASSSGLTRTGANVLTF
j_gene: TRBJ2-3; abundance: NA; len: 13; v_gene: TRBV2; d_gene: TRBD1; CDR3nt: TGTGCCAGCAGTGAAGCTCGGACAGGGACGCAGTATTTT; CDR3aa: CASSEARTGTQYF
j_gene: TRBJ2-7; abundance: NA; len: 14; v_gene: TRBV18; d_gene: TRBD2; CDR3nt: TGTGCCAGCTCACCCCTAGCGGGAGTGCACGAGCAGTACTTC; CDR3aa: CASSPLAGVHEQYF
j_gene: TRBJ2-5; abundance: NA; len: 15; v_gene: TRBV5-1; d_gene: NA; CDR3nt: TGCGCCAGCAGCTTGGTTGGGGGAGAGGGTGAGACCCAGTACTTC; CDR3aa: CASSLVGGEGETQYF
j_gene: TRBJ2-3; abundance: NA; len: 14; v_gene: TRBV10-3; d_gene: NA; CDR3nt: TGTGCAGTCGGGGCGGGGTTAAGCACAGATACGCAGTATTTT; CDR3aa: CAVGAGLSTDTQYF
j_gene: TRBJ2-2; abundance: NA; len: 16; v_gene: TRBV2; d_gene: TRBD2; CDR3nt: TGTGCCAGCGCTAGGACTAGCGGGAGGGGAACCGGGGAGCTGTTTTTT; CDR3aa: CASARTSGRGTGELFF
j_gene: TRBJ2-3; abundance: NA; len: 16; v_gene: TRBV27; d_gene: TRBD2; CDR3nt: TGTGCCAGCAGTCGGCTGGGACTAGCCACCACAGATACGCAGTATTTT; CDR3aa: CASSRLGLATTDTQYF
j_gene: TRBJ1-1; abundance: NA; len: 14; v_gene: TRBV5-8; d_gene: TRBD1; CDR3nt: TGTGCCAGCAGCTCCGGGACAGCAAACACTGAAGCTTTCTTT; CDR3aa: CASSSGTANTEAFF
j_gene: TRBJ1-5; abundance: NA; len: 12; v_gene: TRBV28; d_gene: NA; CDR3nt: TGTGCCAGCAGTTTATGGGGTCAGCCCCAGCATTTT; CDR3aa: CASSLWGQPQHF
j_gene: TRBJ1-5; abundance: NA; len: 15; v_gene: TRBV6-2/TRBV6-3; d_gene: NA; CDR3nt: TGTGCCAGCAGCCGAACGGGAGATTACAATCAGCCCCAGCATTTT; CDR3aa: CASSRTGDYNQPQHF
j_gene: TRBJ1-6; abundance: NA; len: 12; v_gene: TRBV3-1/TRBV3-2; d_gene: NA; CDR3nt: TGTGCCAGCAGCCTGGGGGAACCACCCCTCCACTTT; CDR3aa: CASSLGEPPLHF
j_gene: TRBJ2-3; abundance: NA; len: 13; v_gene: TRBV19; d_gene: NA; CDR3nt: TGTGCCAGTAGTAAAGGGACTACAGATACGCAGTATTTT; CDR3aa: CASSKGTTDTQYF
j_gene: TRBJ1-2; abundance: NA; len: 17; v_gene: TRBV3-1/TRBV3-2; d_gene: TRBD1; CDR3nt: TGTGCCAGCAGGGACAGGAGGGGCAGGGGGCGTACGAATGGCTACACCTTC; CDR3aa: CASRDRRGRGRTNGYTF
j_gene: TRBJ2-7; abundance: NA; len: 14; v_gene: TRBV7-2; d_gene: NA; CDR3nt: TGTGCCAGCTCCTCGCAGGGGACCACCTACGAGCAGTACTTC; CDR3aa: CASSSQGTTYEQYF
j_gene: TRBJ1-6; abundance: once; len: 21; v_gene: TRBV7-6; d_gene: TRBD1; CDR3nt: TGTGCCAGCAGCTTAGCGCATTGGACAGGGGGCGTCAGTTCCTATAATTCACCCCTCCACTTT; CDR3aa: CASSLAHWTGGVSSYNSPLHF
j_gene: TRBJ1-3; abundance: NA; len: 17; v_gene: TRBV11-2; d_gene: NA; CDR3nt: TGTGCCAGCAGCCTAGGGGGACGGACGAGCTCTGGAAACACCATATATTTT; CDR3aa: CASSLGGRTSSGNTIYF
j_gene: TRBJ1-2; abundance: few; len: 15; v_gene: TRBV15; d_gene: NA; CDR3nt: TGTGCCACCAGCAGAGCCTTTGGGCTGGACTATGGCTACACCTTC; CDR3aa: CATSRAFGLDYGYTF
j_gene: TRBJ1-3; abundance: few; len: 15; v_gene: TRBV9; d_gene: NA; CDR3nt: TGTGCCAGCAGCGTAGGGATTCGGTCTGGAAACACCATATATTTT; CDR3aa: CASSVGIRSGNTIYF
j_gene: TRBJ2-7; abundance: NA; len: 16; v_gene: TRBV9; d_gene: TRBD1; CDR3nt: TGTGCCAGCAGCGGGCTTGGCGGGACAGGGAGCCACGAGCAGTACTTC; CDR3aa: CASSGLGGTGSHEQYF
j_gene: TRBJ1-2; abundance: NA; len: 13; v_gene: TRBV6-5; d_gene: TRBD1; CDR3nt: TGTGCCAGCAGTTACCAGGGGGACAGTGGCTACACCTTC; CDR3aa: CASSYQGDSGYTF
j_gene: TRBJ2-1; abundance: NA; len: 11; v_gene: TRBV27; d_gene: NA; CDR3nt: TGTGCCAGCACGGCCTACAATGAGCAGTTCTTC; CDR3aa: CASTAYNEQFF
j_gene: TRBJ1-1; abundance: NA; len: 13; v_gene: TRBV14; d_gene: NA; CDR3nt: TGTGCCAGCAGGGAGGGACTGATCACTGAAGCTTTCTTT; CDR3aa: CASREGLITEAFF
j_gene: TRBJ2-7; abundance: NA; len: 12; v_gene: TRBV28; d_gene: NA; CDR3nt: TGTGCCAGCAGTTTGTGGACCTACGAGCAGTACTTC; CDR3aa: CASSLWTYEQYF
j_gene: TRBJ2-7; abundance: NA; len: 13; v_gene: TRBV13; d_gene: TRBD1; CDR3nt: TGTGCCAGCAGCCCGCCGGACAGGGTAGAGCAGTACTTC; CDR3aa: CASSPPDRVEQYF
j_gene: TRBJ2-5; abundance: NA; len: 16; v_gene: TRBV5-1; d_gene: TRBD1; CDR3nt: TGCGCCAGCAGCGCCCGACAGGGGGCAAGCCAAGAGACCCAGTACTTC; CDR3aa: CASSARQGASQETQYF
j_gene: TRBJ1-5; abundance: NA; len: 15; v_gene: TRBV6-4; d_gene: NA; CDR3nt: TGTGCCAGCAGTGACTCCTGGGGGAACAATCAGCCCCAGCATTTT; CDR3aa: CASSDSWGNNQPQHF
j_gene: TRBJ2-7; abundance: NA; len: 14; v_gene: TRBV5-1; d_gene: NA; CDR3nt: TGCGCCAGCAGCTTCCGAAAATCAGGAGATGGGCAGTACTTC; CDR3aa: CASSFRKSGDGQYF
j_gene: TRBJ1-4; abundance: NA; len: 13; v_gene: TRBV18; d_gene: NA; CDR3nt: TGTGCCAGCTCAATGGACAGTTTCGAAAAACTGTTTTTT; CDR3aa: CASSMDSFEKLFF
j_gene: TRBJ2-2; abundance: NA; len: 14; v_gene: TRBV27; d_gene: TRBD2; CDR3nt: TGTGCCAGCTATAGCGGGGGCTCAACCGGGGAGCTGTTTTTT; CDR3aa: CASYSGGSTGELFF
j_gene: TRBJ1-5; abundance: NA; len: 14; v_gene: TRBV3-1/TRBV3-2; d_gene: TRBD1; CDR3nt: TGTGCCAGCAGCCCACAGGGGCCAGGTCAGCCCCAGCATTTT; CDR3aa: CASSPQGPGQPQHF
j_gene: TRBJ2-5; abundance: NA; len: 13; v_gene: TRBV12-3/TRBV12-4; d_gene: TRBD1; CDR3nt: TGTGCCAGCAGCCGGGACAGCCAAGAGACCCAGTACTTC; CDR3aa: CASSRDSQETQYF
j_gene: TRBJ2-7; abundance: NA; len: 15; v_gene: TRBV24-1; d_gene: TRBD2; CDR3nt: TGTGCCACCAGTGATTCCGGGACTAGCGGGATAGAGCAGTACTTC; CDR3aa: CATSDSGTSGIEQYF
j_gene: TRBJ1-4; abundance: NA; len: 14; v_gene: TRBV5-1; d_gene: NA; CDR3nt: TGCGCCAGCAGCTTGGACACGAATAATGAAAAACTGTTTTTT; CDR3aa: CASSLDTNNEKLFF
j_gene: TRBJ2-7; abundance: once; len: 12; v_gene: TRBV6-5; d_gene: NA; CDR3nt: TGTGCCAGCAGGACGGATGGGTTGGAGCAGTACTTC; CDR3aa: CASRTDGLEQYF
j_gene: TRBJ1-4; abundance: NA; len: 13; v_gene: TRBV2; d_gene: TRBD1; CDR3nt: TGTGCCAGCAGGGTTCAGGGGGGTGAGAAACTGTTTTTT; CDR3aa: CASRVQGGEKLFF
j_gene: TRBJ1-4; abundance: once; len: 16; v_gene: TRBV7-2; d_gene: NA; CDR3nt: TGTGCCAGCAGCTTAGCCTCGGGGACAAGTTATGAAAAACTGTTTTTT; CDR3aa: CASSLASGTSYEKLFF
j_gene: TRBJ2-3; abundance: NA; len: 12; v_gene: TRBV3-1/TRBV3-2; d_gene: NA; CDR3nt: TGTGCCAGCAGCCTGGGGACAGATACGCAGTATTTT; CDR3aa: CASSLGTDTQYF
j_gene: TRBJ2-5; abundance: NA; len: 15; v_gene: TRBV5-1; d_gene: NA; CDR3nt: TGCGCCAGCAGCGCCGAGGGGGTTGTCGGAGAGACCCAGTACTTC; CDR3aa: CASSAEGVVGETQYF
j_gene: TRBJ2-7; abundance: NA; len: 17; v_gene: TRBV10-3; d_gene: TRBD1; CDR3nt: TGTGCCATCAGTGAGTCTAGTTTGACAGGGGGGAACGACGAGCAGTACTTC; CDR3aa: CAISESSLTGGNDEQYF
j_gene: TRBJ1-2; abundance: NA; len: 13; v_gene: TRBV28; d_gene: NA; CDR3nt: TGTGCCAGCAGTTTAGGGCAGTTCTATGGCTACACCTTC; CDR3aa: CASSLGQFYGYTF
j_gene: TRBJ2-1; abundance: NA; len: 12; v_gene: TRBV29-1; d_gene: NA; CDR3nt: TGCAGCGTTGTTACCGGGGTCGACGAGCAGTTCTTC; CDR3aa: CSVVTGVDEQFF
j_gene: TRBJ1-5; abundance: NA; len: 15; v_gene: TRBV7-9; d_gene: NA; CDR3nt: TGTGCCAGCAGCCCATCCGGGACAAGCAATCAGCCCCAGCATTTT; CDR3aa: CASSPSGTSNQPQHF
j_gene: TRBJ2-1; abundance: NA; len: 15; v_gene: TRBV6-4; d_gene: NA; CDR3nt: TGTGCCAGCAGTGAAGCGGGACAGGCCTACAATGAGCAGTTCTTC; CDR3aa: CASSEAGQAYNEQFF
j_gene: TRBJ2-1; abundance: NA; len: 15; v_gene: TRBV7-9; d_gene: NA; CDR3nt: TGTGCCAGCAGCCTGGCGGGACTTTACAACAATGAGCAGTTCTTC; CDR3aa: CASSLAGLYNNEQFF
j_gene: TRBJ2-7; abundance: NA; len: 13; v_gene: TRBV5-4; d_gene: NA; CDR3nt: TGTGCCAGCAGCCCCGAAATATCCTACGAGCAGTACTTC; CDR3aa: CASSPEISYEQYF
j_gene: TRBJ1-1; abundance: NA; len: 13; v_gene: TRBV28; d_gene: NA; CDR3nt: TGTGCCAGCAGTTCAGGGGTGGACACTGAAGCTTTCTTT; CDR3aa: CASSSGVDTEAFF
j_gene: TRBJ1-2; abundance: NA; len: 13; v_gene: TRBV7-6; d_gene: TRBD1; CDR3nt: TGTGCCAGCAGCTTAGGGACAGGGGTAGGCTACACCTTC; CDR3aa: CASSLGTGVGYTF
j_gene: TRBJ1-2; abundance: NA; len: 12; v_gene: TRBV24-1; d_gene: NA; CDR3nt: TGTGCCACCAGTGCGGCGGAATATGGCTACACCTTC; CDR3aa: CATSAAEYGYTF
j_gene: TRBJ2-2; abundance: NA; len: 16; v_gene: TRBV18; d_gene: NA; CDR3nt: TGTGCCAGCTCCGCTCCCGGGAGATCTAACACCGGGGAGCTGTTTTTT; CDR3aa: CASSAPGRSNTGELFF
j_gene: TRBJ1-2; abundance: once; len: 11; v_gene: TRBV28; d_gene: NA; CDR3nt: TGTGCCAGCAGTTCCGCCTATGGCTACACCTTC; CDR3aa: CASSSAYGYTF
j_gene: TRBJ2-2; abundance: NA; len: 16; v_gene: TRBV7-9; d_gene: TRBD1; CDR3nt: TGTGCCAGCAGCCGTCCCGGGACAGCGAACACCGGGGAGCTGTTTTTT; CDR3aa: CASSRPGTANTGELFF